Given below is one T cell receptor (beta chain) in context. The target antigen is unknown. The sample comes from a study of identical twins. Overall study results and limits: Twins' excess sharing was less marked for out-of-frame beta sequences. A lower insertion count was a feature of abundant cord blood beta clonotypes, with no such feature in memory repertoires.

The junction had 15 bases not matched to a gene; V was cut back by 8 bases and J by 8 bases. The CDR3 covers 15 residues. MiXCR, run by TCRdb on the 5' RACE reads, gives a single entry per CDR3 protein. The sample has around 530,000 distinct CDR3 sequences, about 15% seen once. These data also formed part of another study, on yellow fever vaccine responses in identical twins.

The source is a woman aged 18-30 years in good health. Sample: CD4+ T cells sorted from blood. The chain recombines TRBV12-3 or TRBV12-4 with TRBJ1-2, with 9 bases fitting TRBD1. CDR3 coding DNA: TGTGCCAGCTCAAGCTTGGGACAGGGCCGGGAGGGCTACACCTTC. It is translated as CASSSLGQGREGYTF.